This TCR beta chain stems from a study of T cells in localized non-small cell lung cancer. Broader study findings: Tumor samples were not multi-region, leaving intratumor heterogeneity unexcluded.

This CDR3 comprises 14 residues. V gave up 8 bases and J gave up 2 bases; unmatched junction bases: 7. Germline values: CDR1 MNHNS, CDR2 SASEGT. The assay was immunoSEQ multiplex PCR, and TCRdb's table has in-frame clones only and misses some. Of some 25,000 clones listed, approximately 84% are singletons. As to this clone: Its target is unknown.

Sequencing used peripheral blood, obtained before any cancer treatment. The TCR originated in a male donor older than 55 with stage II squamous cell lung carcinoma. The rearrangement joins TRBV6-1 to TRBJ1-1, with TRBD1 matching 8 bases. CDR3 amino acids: CASCRDRKNTEAFF. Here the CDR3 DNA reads TGTGCCAGCTGCCGGGACAGGAAAAACACTGAAGCTTTCTTT.